This T cell receptor (beta chain) appears in the sequencing data of a study of neurological immune-mediated disorders. 5'RACE employing 10-nucleotide random UMIs yielded the cDNA. MiXCR, run by TCRdb on the 5' RACE reads, gives a single entry per CDR3 protein. Among some 55,000 distinct CDR3 sequences listed, 7.5% to 9.5% were seen once. The time point was: longitudinal time-point 3. This receptor was taken from a woman aged 40 to 50 in good health. Sample: PBMCs.

The CDR3 spells CASRGTGGPPGELFF. The CDR3 DNA follows: TGTGCCAGCAGGGGGACAGGGGGCCCTCCCGGGGAGCTGTTTTTT. J is TRBJ2-2 and V is TRBV3-2; TRBD1 reflects the table's D call only, with no check against the DNA. TRBV3-2 is tagged as a pseudogene. This CDR3 contains 15 residues.